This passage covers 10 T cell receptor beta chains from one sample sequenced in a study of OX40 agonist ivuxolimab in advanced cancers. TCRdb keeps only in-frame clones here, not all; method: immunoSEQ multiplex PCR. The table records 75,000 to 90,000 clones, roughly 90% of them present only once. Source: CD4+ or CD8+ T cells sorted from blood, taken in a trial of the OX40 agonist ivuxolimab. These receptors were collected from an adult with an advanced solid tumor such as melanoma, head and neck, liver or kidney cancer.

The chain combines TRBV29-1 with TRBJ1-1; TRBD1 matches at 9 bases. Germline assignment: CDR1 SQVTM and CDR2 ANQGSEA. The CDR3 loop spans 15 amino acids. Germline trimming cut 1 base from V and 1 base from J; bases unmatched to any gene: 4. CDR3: CSVEAGTGPNTEAFF. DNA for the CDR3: TGCAGCGTTGAAGCCGGGACAGGGCCGAACACTGAAGCTTTCTTT.

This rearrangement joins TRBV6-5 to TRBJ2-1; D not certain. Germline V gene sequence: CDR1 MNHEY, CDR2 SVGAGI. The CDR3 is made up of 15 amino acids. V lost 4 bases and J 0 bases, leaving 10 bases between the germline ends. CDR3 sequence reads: CASSFKLSSYNEQFF. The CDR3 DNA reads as TGTGCCAGCAGTTTTAAGCTAAGCTCCTACAATGAGCAGTTCTTC.

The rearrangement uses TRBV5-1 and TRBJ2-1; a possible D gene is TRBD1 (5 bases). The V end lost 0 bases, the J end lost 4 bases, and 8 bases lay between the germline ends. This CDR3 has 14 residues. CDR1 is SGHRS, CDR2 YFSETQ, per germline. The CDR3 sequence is CASSLGQLYNEQFF. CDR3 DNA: TGCGCCAGCAGCTTGGGACAGCTATACAATGAGCAGTTCTTC.

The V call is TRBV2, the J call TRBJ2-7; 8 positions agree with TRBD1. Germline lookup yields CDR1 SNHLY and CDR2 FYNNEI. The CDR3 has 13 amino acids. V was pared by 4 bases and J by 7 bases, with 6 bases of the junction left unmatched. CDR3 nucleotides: TGTGCCAGCAGTGTCTTAGACAGGGGTGAGCAGTACTTC. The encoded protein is CASSVLDRGEQYF.

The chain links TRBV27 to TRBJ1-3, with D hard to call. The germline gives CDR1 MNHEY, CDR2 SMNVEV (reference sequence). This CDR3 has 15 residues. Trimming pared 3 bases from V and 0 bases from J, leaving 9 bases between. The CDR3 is CASSFQAHSGNTIYF. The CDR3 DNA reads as TGTGCCAGCAGTTTTCAGGCGCACTCTGGAAACACCATATATTTT.

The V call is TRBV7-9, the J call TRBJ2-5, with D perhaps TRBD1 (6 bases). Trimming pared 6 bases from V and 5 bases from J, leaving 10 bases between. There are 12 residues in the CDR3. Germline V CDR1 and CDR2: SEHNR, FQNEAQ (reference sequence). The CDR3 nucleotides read TGTGCCAGCAGAGCAGGGGTGGAGACCCAGTACTTC. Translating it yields CASRAGVETQYF.

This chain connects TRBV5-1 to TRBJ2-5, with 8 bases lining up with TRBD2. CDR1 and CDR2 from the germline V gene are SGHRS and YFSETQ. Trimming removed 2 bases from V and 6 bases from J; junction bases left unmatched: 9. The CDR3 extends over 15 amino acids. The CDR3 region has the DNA TGCGCCAGCAGCTTACCCGGGACTAGTTTAAAGACCCAGTACTTC. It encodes CASSLPGTSLKTQYF.

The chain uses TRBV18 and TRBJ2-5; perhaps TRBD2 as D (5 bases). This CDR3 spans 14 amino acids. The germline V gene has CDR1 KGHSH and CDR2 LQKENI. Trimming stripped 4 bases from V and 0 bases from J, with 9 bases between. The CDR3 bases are TGTGCCAGCTCACTAGGACTGGACCAAGAGACCCAGTACTTC. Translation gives CASSLGLDQETQYF.

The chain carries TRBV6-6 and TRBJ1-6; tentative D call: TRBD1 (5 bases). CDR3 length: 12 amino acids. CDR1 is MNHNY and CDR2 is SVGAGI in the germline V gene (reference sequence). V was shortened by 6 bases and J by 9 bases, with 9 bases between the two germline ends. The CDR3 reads CASRQGGSPLHF. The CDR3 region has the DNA TGTGCCAGCAGGCAGGGTGGTTCACCCCTCCACTTT.

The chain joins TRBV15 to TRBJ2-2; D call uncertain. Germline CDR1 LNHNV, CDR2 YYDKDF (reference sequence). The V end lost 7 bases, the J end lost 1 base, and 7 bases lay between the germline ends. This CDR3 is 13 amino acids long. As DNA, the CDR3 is TGTGCCACCACGATCGGGAACACCGGGGAGCTGTTTTTT. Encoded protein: CATTIGNTGELFF.